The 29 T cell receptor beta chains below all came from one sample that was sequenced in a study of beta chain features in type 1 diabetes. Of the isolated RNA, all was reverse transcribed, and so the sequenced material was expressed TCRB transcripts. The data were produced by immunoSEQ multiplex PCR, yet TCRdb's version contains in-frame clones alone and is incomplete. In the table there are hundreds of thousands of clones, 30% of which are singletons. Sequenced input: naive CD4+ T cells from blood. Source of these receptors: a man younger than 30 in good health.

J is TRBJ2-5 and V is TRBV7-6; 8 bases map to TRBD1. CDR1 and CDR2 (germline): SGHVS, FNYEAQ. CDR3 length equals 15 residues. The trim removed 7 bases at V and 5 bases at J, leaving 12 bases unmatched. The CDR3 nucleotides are TGTGCCAGCAACAAACCAGGGGGCTTGGGGGAGACCCAGTACTTC. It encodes CASNKPGGLGETQYF.

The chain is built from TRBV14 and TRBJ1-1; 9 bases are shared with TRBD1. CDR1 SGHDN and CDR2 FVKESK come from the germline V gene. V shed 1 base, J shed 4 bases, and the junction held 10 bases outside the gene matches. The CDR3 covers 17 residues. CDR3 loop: CASSQARSGQGITEAFF. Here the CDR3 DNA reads TGTGCCAGCAGCCAAGCAAGGTCCGGACAGGGGATCACTGAAGCTTTCTTT.

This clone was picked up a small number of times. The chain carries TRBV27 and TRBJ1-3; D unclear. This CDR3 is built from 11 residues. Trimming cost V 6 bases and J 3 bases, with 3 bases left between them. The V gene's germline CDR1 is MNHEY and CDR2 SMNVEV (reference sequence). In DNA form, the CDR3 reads TGTGCCAGCAGGGGTGGAAACACCATATATTTT. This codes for CASRGGNTIYF.

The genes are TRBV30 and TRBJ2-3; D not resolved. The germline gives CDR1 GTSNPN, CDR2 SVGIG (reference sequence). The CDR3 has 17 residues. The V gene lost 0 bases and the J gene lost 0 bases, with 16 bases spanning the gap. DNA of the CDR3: TGTGCCTGGAGTGTAAATTTTGGGTTTCCGAGCACAGATACGCAGTATTTT. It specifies CAWSVNFGFPSTDTQYF.

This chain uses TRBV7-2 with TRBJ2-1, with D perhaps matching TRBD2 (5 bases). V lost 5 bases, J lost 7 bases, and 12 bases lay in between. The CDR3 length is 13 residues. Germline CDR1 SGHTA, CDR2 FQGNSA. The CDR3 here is CASSAGVRNEQFF. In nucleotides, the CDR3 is TGTGCCAGCAGCGCGGGCGTGAGGAATGAGCAGTTCTTC. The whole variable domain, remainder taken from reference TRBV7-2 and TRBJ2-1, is GAGVSQSPSNKVTEKGKDVELRCDPISGHTALYWYRQSLGQGLEFLIYFQGNSAPDKSGLPSDRFSAERTGGSVSTLTIQRTQQEDSAVYLCASSAGVRNEQFFGPGTRLTVL.

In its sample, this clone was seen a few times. The CDR3 protein is CAISESHGGLEQFF. The CDR3 DNA follows: TGTGCCATCAGTGAGTCTCACGGGGGCCTTGAGCAGTTCTTC. The chain uses TRBV10-3 and TRBJ2-1, with D tentatively TRBD1 or TRBD2 (6 bases each). The CDR3 runs to 14 residues. The germline V and J ends were trimmed by 0 bases and 9 bases, with 12 bases remaining between them. The germline V gene encodes CDR1 ENHRY and CDR2 SYGVKD.

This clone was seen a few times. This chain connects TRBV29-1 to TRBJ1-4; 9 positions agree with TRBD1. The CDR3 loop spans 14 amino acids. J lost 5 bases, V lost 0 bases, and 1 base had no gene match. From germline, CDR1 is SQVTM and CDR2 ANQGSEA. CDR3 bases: TGCAGCGTTGAAGAGGACAGGGGAAATGAAAAACTGTTTTTT. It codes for CSVEEDRGNEKLFF.

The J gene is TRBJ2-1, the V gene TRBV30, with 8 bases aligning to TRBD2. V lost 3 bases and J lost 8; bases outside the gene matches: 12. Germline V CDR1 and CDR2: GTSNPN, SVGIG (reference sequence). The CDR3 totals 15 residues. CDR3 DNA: TGTGCCTGGAGCCGAGCGGGAGCAGTTGGGGATGAGCAGTTCTTC. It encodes CAWSRAGAVGDEQFF.

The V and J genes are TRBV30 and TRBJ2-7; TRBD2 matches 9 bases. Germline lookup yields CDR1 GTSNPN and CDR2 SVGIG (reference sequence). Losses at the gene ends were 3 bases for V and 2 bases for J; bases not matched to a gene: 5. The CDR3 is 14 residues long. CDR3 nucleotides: TGTGCCTGGAGGGGACTAGCAGGACCCTACGAGCAGTACTTC. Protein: CAWRGLAGPYEQYF.

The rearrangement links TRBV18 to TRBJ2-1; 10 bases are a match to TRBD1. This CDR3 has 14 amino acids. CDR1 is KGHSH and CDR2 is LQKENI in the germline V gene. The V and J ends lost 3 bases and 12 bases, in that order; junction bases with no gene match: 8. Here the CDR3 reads CASSPRTGGIGQFF. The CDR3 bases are TGTGCCAGCTCACCGAGGACAGGGGGTATTGGGCAGTTCTTC.

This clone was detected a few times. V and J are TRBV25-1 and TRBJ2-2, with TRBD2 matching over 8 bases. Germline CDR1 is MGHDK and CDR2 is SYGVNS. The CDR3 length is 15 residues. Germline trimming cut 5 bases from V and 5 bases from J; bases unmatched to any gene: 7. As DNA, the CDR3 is TGTGCCAGCAGTTCCCTAGCGGGTAGTACCGGGGAGCTGTTTTTT. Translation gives CASSSLAGSTGELFF.

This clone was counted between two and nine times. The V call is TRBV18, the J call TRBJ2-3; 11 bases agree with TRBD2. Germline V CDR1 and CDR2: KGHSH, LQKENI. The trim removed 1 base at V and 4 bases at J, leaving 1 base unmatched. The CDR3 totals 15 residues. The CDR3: CASSPLAGGADTQYF. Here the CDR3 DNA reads TGTGCCAGCTCACCACTAGCGGGAGGGGCAGATACGCAGTATTTT. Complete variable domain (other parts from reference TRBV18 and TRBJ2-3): NAGVMQNPRHLVRRRGQEARLRCSPMKGHSHVYWYRQLPEEGLKFMVYLQKENIIDESGMPKERFSAEFPKEGPSILRIQQVVRGDSAAYFCASSPLAGGADTQYFGPGTRLTVL.

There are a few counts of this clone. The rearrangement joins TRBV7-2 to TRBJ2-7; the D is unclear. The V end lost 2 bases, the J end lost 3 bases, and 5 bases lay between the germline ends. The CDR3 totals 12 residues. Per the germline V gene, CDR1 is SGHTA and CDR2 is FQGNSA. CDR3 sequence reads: CASSLIRYEQYF. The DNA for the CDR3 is TGTGCCAGCAGCTTAATCCGCTACGAGCAGTACTTC.

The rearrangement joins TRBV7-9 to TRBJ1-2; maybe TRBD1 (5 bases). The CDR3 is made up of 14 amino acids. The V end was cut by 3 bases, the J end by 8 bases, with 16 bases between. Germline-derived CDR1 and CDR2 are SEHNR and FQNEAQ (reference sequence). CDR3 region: CASSFTSGLGGYTF. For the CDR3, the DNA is TGTGCCAGCAGCTTCACGTCAGGGCTAGGAGGCTACACCTTC.

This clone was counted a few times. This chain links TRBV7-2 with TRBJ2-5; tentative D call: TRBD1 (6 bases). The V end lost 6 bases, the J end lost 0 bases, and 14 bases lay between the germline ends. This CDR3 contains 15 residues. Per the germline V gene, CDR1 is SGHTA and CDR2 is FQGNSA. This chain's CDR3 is CASRGALLYQETQYF. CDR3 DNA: TGTGCCAGCAGGGGGGCTTTATTGTACCAAGAGACCCAGTACTTC.

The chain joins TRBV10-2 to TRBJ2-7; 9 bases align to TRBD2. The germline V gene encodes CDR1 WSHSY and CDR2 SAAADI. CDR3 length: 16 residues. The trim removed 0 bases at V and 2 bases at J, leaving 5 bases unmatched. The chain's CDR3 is CASSESRASGAYEQYF. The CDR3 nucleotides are TGCGCCAGCAGTGAGTCGAGGGCTAGCGGGGCCTACGAGCAGTACTTC.

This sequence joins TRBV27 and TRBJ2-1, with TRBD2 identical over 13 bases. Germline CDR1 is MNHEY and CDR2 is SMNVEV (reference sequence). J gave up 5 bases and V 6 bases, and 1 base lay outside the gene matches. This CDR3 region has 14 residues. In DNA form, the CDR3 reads TGTGCCAGCAGCGGACTAGCGGGAGACAATGAGCAGTTCTTC. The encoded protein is CASSGLAGDNEQFF.

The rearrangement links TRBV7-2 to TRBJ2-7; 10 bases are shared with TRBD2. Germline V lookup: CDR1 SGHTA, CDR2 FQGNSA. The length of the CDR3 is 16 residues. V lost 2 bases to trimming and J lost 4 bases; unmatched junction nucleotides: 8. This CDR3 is CASSLHRASGSYEQYF. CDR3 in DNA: TGTGCCAGCAGCTTACACCGAGCTAGCGGGAGTTACGAGCAGTACTTC.

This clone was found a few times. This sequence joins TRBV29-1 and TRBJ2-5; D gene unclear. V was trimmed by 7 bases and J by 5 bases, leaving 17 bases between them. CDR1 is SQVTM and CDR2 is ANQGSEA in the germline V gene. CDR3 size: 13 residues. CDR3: CSARPPSWETQYF. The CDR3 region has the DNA TGCAGCGCCAGGCCCCCCTCCTGGGAGACCCAGTACTTC.

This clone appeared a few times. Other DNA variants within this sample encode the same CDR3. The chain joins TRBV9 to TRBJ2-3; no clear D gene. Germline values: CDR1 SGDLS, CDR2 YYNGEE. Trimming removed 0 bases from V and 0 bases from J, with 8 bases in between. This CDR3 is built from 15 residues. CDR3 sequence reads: CASSVVPTSTDTQYF. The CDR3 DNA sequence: TGTGCCAGCAGCGTAGTCCCTACTAGCACAGATACGCAGTATTTT.

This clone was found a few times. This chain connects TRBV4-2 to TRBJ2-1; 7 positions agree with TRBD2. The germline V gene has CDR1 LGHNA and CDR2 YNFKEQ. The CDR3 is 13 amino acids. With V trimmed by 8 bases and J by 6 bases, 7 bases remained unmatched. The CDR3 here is CASRVAGTNEQFF. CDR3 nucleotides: TGTGCCAGCCGAGTAGCGGGTACCAATGAGCAGTTCTTC.

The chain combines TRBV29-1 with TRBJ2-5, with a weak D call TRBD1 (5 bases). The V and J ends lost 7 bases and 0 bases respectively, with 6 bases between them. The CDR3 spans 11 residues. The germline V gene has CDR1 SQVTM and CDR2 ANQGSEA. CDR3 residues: CSEGYQETQYF. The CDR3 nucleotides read TGCAGCGAGGGGTACCAAGAGACCCAGTACTTC.

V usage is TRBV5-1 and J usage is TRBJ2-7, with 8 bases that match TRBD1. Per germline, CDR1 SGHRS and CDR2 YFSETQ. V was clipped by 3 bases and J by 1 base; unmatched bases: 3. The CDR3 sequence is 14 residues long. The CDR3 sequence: CASSSDRASYEQYF. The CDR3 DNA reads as TGCGCCAGCAGCTCGGACAGGGCGTCCTACGAGCAGTACTTC.

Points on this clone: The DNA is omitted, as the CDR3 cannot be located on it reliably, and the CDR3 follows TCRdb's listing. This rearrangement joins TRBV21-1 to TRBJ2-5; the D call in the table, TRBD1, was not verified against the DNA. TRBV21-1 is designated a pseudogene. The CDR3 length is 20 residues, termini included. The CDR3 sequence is CASSKVGTGIPIIRQETQYF.

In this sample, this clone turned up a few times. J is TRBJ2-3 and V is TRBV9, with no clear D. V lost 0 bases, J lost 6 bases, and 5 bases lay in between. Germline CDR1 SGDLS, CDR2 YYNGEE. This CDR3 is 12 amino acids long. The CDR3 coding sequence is TGTGCCAGCAGCGTAGCTTTCGATACGCAGTATTTT. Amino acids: CASSVAFDTQYF.

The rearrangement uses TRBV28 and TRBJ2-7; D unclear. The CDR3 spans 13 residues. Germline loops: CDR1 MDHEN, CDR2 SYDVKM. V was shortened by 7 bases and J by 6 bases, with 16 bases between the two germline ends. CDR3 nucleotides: TGTGCCAGCATCCCTAGGCGAGTCTTCGAGCAGTACTTC. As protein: CASIPRRVFEQYF.

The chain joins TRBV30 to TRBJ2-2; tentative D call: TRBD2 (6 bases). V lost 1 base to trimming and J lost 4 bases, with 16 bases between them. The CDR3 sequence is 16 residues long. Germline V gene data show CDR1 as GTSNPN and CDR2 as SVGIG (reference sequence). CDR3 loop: CAWSGLGLPGTGELFF. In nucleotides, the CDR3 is TGTGCCTGGAGTGGATTGGGACTCCCCGGCACCGGGGAGCTGTTTTTT.

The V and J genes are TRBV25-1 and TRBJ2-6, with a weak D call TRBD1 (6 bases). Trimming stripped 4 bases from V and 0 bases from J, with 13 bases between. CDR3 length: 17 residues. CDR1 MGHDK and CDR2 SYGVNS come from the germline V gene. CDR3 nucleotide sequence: TGTGCCAGCAGTGCCCTACAGGGTTTCTCTGGGGCCAACGTCCTGACTTTC. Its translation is CASSALQGFSGANVLTF.

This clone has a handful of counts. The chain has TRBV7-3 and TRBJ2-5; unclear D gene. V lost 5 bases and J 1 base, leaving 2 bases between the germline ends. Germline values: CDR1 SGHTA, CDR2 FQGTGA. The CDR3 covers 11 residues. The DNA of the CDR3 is TGTGCCAGCAGCGCCCAAGAGACCCAGTACTTC. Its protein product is CASSAQETQYF.